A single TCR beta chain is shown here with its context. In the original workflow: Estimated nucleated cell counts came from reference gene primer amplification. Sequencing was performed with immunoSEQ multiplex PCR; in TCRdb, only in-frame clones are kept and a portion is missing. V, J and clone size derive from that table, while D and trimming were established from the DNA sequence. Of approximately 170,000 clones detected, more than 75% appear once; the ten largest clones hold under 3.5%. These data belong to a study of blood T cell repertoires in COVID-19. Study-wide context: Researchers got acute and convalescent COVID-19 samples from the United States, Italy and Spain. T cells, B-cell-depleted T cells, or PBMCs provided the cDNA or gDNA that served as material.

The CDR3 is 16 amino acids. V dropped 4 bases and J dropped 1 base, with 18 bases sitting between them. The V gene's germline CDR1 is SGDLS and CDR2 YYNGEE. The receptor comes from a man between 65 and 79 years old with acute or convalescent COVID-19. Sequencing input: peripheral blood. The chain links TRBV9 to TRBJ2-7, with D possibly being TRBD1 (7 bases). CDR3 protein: CASSPQGGSGSYEQYF. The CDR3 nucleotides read TGTGCCAGCAGCCCCCAGGGGGGTAGCGGTTCCTACGAGCAGTACTTC.